This passage covers 24 T cell receptor beta chains from one sample sequenced in a study of T cells in localized non-small cell lung cancer. The table came from immunoSEQ multiplex PCR; TCRdb's copy has only in-frame clones and leaves some out. Of 25,000 to 30,000 clones detected, 85% to 90% appear once; the ten largest clones hold 2.5% to 3%. Specimen: peripheral blood, collected before any cancer treatment. These TCRs come from a woman aged 18 to 55 with stage I lung adenocarcinoma.

This clone was seen once. This rearrangement joins TRBV30 to TRBJ2-3; 11 bases agree with TRBD2. The germline V gene has CDR1 GTSNPN and CDR2 SVGIG (reference sequence). The CDR3 loop spans 17 amino acids. With 5 bases clipped from V and 5 bases from J, the junction kept 15 bases outside the gene matches. As DNA, the CDR3 is TGTGCCTGGGACCCCGGGAATAGCGGGAGGGCCGTAGATACGCAGTATTTT. Residues: CAWDPGNSGRAVDTQYF.

This clone was seen only a few times. The chain employs TRBV19 and TRBJ1-4; D is uncertain. The CDR3 length is 14 residues. Trimming pared 7 bases from V and 0 bases from J, leaving 9 bases between. Germline CDR1 reads LNHDA; CDR2 reads SQIVND (reference sequence). This CDR3 reads CASKTPATNEKLFF. Written as DNA, the CDR3 is TGTGCCAGTAAGACACCTGCAACTAATGAAAAACTGTTTTTT.

This clone is labeled as medium-sized. The CDR3 here is CASSLGPGASNTEAFF. The CDR3 region has the DNA TGTGCCAGCAGCTTGGGGCCAGGTGCTTCGAACACTGAAGCTTTCTTT. The rearrangement joins TRBV5-6 to TRBJ1-1, with no clear D. V shed 0 bases and J shed 1 base, with 13 bases lying between them. Germline V gene data show CDR1 as SGHDT and CDR2 as YYEEEE. The CDR3 is 16 amino acids.

This clone was detected once. V usage is TRBV21-1 and J usage is TRBJ2-7; TRBD1 reflects the table's D call only, with no check against the DNA. TRBV21-1 corresponds to a pseudogene. The CDR3 spans 14 residues. CDR3 sequence (DNA): TGTGCCAGCAAAACCGGGGACAGGGGGCGCGAGCAGTACTTC. Translation: CASKTGDRGREQYF.

The V and J genes are TRBV7-8 and TRBJ2-3; maybe TRBD2 (6 bases). Germline V gene sequence: CDR1 SGHVS, CDR2 FQNEAQ. V lost 3 bases and J lost 0, with 16 bases in between. CDR3 length: 17 residues. CDR3 sequence (DNA): TGTGCCAGCAGCTTTAGGGAGGCGGAACCGAGCACAGATACGCAGTATTTT. It specifies CASSFREAEPSTDTQYF.

The rearrangement uses TRBV5-1 and TRBJ1-3; D is ambiguous. The CDR3 extends over 16 amino acids. The V end was cut by 0 bases, the J end by 0 bases, with 10 bases between. CDR1 is SGHRS, CDR2 YFSETQ, per germline. CDR3 protein: CASSLADQVSGNTIYF. CDR3 DNA sequence: TGCGCCAGCAGCTTGGCAGACCAGGTCTCTGGAAACACCATATATTTT. The full variable domain, rest sourced from reference TRBV5-1 and TRBJ1-3, is KAGVTQTPRYLIKTRGQQVTLSCSPISGHRSVSWYQQTPGQGLQFLFEYFSETQRNKGNFPGRFSGRQFSNSRSEMNVSTLELGDSALYLCASSLADQVSGNTIYFGEGSWLTVV.

The chain employs TRBV19 and TRBJ1-1; maybe TRBD1 (6 bases). Trimming left V 3 bases short and J 6 bases short, with 11 bases between. The V gene's germline CDR1 is LNHDA and CDR2 SQIVND (reference sequence). This CDR3 is 13 amino acids long. The CDR3 sequence: CASSISAGAEAFF. For the CDR3, the DNA is TGTGCCAGTAGTATTTCGGCAGGGGCTGAAGCTTTCTTT.

The J gene is TRBJ1-2, the V gene TRBV7-9; 9 nucleotides line up with TRBD1. With 5 bases clipped from V and 6 bases from J, the junction kept 7 bases outside the gene matches. Germline V gene sequence: CDR1 SEHNR, CDR2 FQNEAQ (reference sequence). This CDR3 region has 14 residues. CDR3 DNA sequence: TGTGCCAGCAGCGCAGACAGGGGGGTAGATGGCTACACCTTC. This encodes CASSADRGVDGYTF.

The chain links TRBV19 to TRBJ2-2; the D gene is possibly TRBD2 (6 bases). The CDR3 length is 14 residues. The V end was cut by 3 bases, the J end by 7 bases, with 12 bases between. Per germline, CDR1 LNHDA and CDR2 SQIVND (reference sequence). CDR3 sequence reads: CASSIRERNGELFF. In DNA form, the CDR3 reads TGTGCCAGTAGTATCCGGGAGCGTAACGGGGAGCTGTTTTTT.

The gene calls are TRBV7-9 and TRBJ1-1; D is unclear. CDR1 SEHNR and CDR2 FQNEAQ come from the germline V gene (reference sequence). The CDR3 runs to 15 residues. The V end was cut by 5 bases, the J end by 2 bases, with 15 bases between. CDR3 bases: TGTGCCAGCAGCCCCTCGCCCGGGCCTAACACTGAAGCTTTCTTT. This encodes CASSPSPGPNTEAFF.

The gene calls are TRBV2 and TRBJ1-1; D is perhaps TRBD1 (5 bases). The CDR3 spans 13 residues. Germline V lookup: CDR1 SNHLY, CDR2 FYNNEI. V was clipped by 7 bases and J by 3 bases, with 12 bases between them. DNA of the CDR3: TGTGCCAGCAAGGGTTTGGGGCACACTGAAGCTTTCTTT. This translates into CASKGLGHTEAFF.

This chain uses TRBV6-1 with TRBJ1-1, with D unresolved. Germline CDR1 MNHNS, CDR2 SASEGT. V lost 10 bases and J lost 6, with 18 bases in between. The CDR3 is 13 amino acids. CDR3 nucleotides: TGTGCCACTAAGGGTAATTCGGTCTCTGAAGCTTTCTTT. This codes for CATKGNSVSEAFF.

The CDR3: CAARDRGNLSSYEQYF. The CDR3 coding sequence is TGTGCTGCCCGGGACAGGGGAAACTTGTCATCCTACGAGCAGTACTTC. The genes are TRBV5-8 and TRBJ2-7; 10 nucleotides line up with TRBD1. This CDR3 spans 16 amino acids. Per the germline V gene, CDR1 is SGHTS and CDR2 is YDEGEE.

The chain combines TRBV18 with TRBJ1-2; D is undetermined. The germline CDR1 and CDR2 sequences are KGHSH and LQKENI. The germline V and J ends were trimmed by 0 bases and 6 bases, with 11 bases remaining between them. The CDR3 extends over 14 amino acids. The CDR3 sequence is CASSPPGVQDGYTF. CDR3 nucleotides: TGTGCCAGCTCACCACCTGGAGTACAAGATGGCTACACCTTC.

This clone came up once. The chain joins TRBV18 to TRBJ2-7; 8 bases align to TRBD2. The V segment lost 6 bases and the J segment 2 bases; nucleotides outside the gene matches: 18. Germline loops: CDR1 KGHSH, CDR2 LQKENI. The CDR3 is 18 amino acids. This chain's CDR3 is CASSPPGVAGFGTYEQYF. In DNA form, the CDR3 reads TGTGCCAGCTCGCCGCCGGGAGTAGCGGGATTTGGGACCTACGAGCAGTACTTC.

The V and J genes are TRBV9 and TRBJ2-1; TRBD2 agrees at 11 bases. CDR1 is SGDLS and CDR2 is YYNGEE in the germline V gene. With 4 bases clipped from V and 8 bases from J, the junction kept 8 bases outside the gene matches. This CDR3 contains 15 residues. The CDR3 coding sequence is TGTGCCAGCAGCCCTACTAGCGGGAGTATCTATGAGCAGTTCTTC. This encodes CASSPTSGSIYEQFF.

This clone showed up just once. The chain combines TRBV6-6 with TRBJ1-1; a weak D match, TRBD1 (6 bases). The CDR3 contains 14 residues. CDR1 and CDR2 from the germline V gene are MNHNY and SVGAGI (reference sequence). V was shortened by 7 bases and J by 4 bases, with 16 bases between the two germline ends. CDR3 region: CASNTGGRSTEAFF. The CDR3, as DNA: TGTGCCAGCAATACCGGGGGGCGTAGCACTGAAGCTTTCTTT.

J is TRBJ2-7 and V is TRBV10-2; 12 bases line up with TRBD2. CDR1 is WSHSY, CDR2 SAAADI, per germline. This CDR3 contains 19 residues. J lost 0 bases, V lost 2 bases, and 11 bases had no gene match. CDR3 coding DNA: TGCGCCAGCAGTGAGCTCCCGGGACTAGCGGGCCCAAGCTCCTACGAGCAGTACTTC. As protein: CASSELPGLAGPSSYEQYF.

The rearrangement uses TRBV5-4 and TRBJ2-1; 11 bases map to TRBD2. After removal of 5 bases from V and 4 bases from J, the junction contained 8 bases not matched to a gene. CDR3 length: 16 residues. Germline assignment: CDR1 SGHNT and CDR2 YYREEE (reference sequence). The CDR3 here is CASSFKGLAEYNEQFF. The CDR3 bases are TGTGCCAGCAGTTTCAAGGGACTAGCGGAGTACAATGAGCAGTTCTTC.

This clone was seen only once. The chain employs TRBV27 and TRBJ2-2; no clear D. The CDR3 length is 14 residues. CDR1 and CDR2 from the germline V gene are MNHEY and SMNVEV (reference sequence). Trimming cost V 2 bases and J 4 bases, with 8 bases left between them. Here the CDR3 DNA reads TGTGCCAGCAGTTTAGGGCGTGGCACCGGGGAGCTGTTTTTT. Protein sequence: CASSLGRGTGELFF.

The rearrangement joins TRBV19 to TRBJ2-2; 10 positions agree with TRBD1. Germline lookup yields CDR1 LNHDA and CDR2 SQIVND (reference sequence). Trimming removed 3 bases from V and 7 bases from J; junction bases left unmatched: 8. The CDR3 has 16 residues. The DNA for the CDR3 is TGTGCCAGTAGTATTTGGGGACAGGGGTATGACGGGGAGCTGTTTTTT. Translated, it gives CASSIWGQGYDGELFF.

The chain recombines TRBV28 with TRBJ2-7; D may be TRBD2 (5 bases). V gave up 0 bases and J gave up 3 bases, with 24 bases separating them. Germline lookup yields CDR1 MDHEN and CDR2 SYDVKM. The CDR3 is made up of 19 amino acids. As DNA, the CDR3 is TGTGCCAGCAGTTTATGGTCCGGCGGTTGGACTCGAAAAAACTACGAGCAGTACTTC. Protein product: CASSLWSGGWTRKNYEQYF.

V and J are TRBV13 and TRBJ1-1; 8 nucleotides align to TRBD1. V shed 2 bases, J shed 0 bases, and the junction held 5 bases outside the gene matches. Per the germline V gene, CDR1 is PRHDT and CDR2 is FYEKMQ (reference sequence). The CDR3 loop spans 16 amino acids. DNA of the CDR3: TGTGCCAGCAGCTTACAGACAGGGGCCATGAACACTGAAGCTTTCTTT. This gives the protein CASSLQTGAMNTEAFF.

This sequence joins TRBV7-2 and TRBJ1-3; D call uncertain. Germline lookup yields CDR1 SGHTA and CDR2 FQGNSA. V lost 5 bases and J 0 bases, leaving 8 bases between the germline ends. The CDR3 has 14 amino acids. CDR3 residues: CASSPTFSGNTIYF. DNA of the CDR3: TGTGCCAGCAGCCCCACTTTCTCTGGAAACACCATATATTTT.